These 12 T cell receptor beta chains share one sample of origin, sequenced in a study of cytomegalovirus exposure and HLA in healthy donors. PCR employed 60 Vbeta and 13 Jbeta primers. The protocol was immunoSEQ multiplex PCR, while the TCRdb copy is restricted to in-frame clones and leaves out a portion. The data hold 95,000 to 150,000 clones, with over 60% observed a single time. The sequenced sample consisted of PBMCs. The receptors were sampled from a woman aged 40 to 50 in good health and CMV-seropositive.

The chain recombines TRBV27 with TRBJ1-2; 9 bases are a match to TRBD1. This CDR3 spans 18 amino acids. From germline, CDR1 is MNHEY and CDR2 SMNVEV (reference sequence). V lost 6 bases to trimming and J lost 2 bases; unmatched junction nucleotides: 16. CDR3 bases: TGTGCCAGCAGGGCCACCTATGGAGACAGGGGGTCAAACTATGGCTACACCTTC. The encoded protein is CASRATYGDRGSNYGYTF.

The chain is built from TRBV10-1 and TRBJ2-3; D might be TRBD1 (6 bases). The germline CDR1 and CDR2 sequences are WNHNN and SYGVQD (reference sequence). The V end was cut by 4 bases, the J end by 1 base, with 6 bases between. CDR3 length equals 13 residues. The CDR3 nucleotides read TGCGCCAGCAGTGGACAGGGCACAGATACGCAGTATTTT. Its protein is CASSGQGTDTQYF.

The rearrangement uses TRBV21-1 and TRBJ1-5. TRBV21-1 is a pseudogene locus. This CDR3 is 15 amino acids long. The CDR3 DNA is TGTGCCAGCAGCAAAGCTACAGGGAGGGACCAGCCCCAGCATTTT. Encoded protein: CASSKATGRDQPQHF.

The chain uses TRBV19 and TRBJ1-2, with unresolved D. Per the germline V gene, CDR1 is LNHDA and CDR2 is SQIVND (reference sequence). The CDR3 runs 15 residues. Trimming cost V 4 bases and J 2 bases, with 14 bases left between them. This CDR3 is CASSTLGEENYGYTF. CDR3 bases: TGTGCCAGTAGTACTCTGGGAGAGGAGAACTATGGCTACACCTTC.

This clone was recorded once. J is TRBJ2-5 and V is TRBV4-1; D uncertain. CDR3 length: 15 amino acids. V dropped 3 bases and J dropped 4 bases, with 15 bases sitting between them. Germline-derived CDR1 and CDR2 are MGHRA and YSYEKL. This CDR3 reads CASSHPGLVGETQYF. For the CDR3, the DNA is TGCGCCAGCAGCCATCCGGGTCTAGTGGGAGAGACCCAGTACTTC.

This chain uses TRBV6-5 with TRBJ2-7; D may be TRBD2 (7 bases). The CDR3 is 14 amino acids. Germline lookup yields CDR1 MNHEY and CDR2 SVGAGI. V was trimmed by 0 bases and J by 5 bases, leaving 11 bases between them. The CDR3 protein is CASSYSGGPNEQYF. CDR3 coding DNA: TGTGCCAGCAGTTACTCCGGGGGGCCGAACGAGCAGTACTTC.

The V gene is TRBV2, the J gene TRBJ1-5; weak D call: TRBD1 (5 bases). Germline-derived CDR1 and CDR2 are SNHLY and FYNNEI. There are 13 residues in the CDR3. Trimming cost V 6 bases and J 10 bases, with 16 bases left between them. CDR3 sequence reads: CASSWGLAPPQHF. CDR3 bases: TGTGCCAGCAGCTGGGGACTCGCCCCCCCCCAGCATTTT.

The gene calls are TRBV5-4 and TRBJ2-1; 7 bases map to TRBD2. Unmatched junction bases numbered 7, after V lost 2 bases and J lost 8 bases. The CDR3 runs 14 residues. Per the germline V gene, CDR1 is SGHNT and CDR2 is YYREEE (reference sequence). CDR3 DNA sequence: TGTGCCAGCAGCTTAGGGCGGGAGATCTATGAGCAGTTCTTC. Translating gives CASSLGREIYEQFF.

The rearrangement uses TRBV6-5 and TRBJ2-3, with unresolved D. Germline CDR1 MNHEY, CDR2 SVGAGI. This CDR3 comprises 15 residues. Trimming removed 8 bases from V and 9 bases from J, with 24 bases in between. CDR3 sequence reads: CASSTNVARFGTQYF. The CDR3 DNA sequence: TGTGCCAGCTCCACCAACGTAGCCAGATTCGGCACGCAGTATTTT.

The chain joins TRBV10-3 to TRBJ2-1; perhaps TRBD2 as D (6 bases). CDR3 length equals 14 residues. Germline-derived CDR1 and CDR2 are ENHRY and SYGVKD. Trimming removed 2 bases at V and 7 bases at J, with 12 bases between. DNA for the CDR3: TGTGCCATCAGTGAGGCGGGACGTAGGAATGAGCAGTTCTTC. Its translation: CAISEAGRRNEQFF.

This clone appeared once. This chain connects TRBV18 to TRBJ2-7; possible D gene TRBD2, 6 bases. This CDR3 is built from 14 residues. Germline CDR1 and CDR2: KGHSH and LQKENI. Deletions cut 4 bases from V and 4 bases from J, with 14 bases between. Here the CDR3 reads CASSQEGLNYEQYF. CDR3 DNA: TGTGCCAGCTCACAGGAGGGCCTTAATTACGAGCAGTACTTC.

J is TRBJ2-2 and V is TRBV19; possible D gene TRBD1, 6 bases. This CDR3 has 15 residues. Germline assignment: CDR1 LNHDA and CDR2 SQIVND (reference sequence). V was trimmed by 3 bases and J by 5 bases, leaving 13 bases between them. CDR3 amino acids: CASSILGQDTGELFF. The CDR3 DNA reads as TGTGCCAGTAGTATTTTGGGACAAGATACCGGGGAGCTGTTTTTT. Complete variable domain (other parts from reference TRBV19 and TRBJ2-2): DGGITQSPKYLFRKEGQNVTLSCEQNLNHDAMYWYRQDPGQGLRLIYYSQIVNDFQKGDIAEGYSVSREKKESFPLTVTSAQKNPTAFYLCASSILGQDTGELFFGEGSRLTVL.